The clone carrying this T cell receptor beta chain has ten or more counts. Its antigen is currently unknown. The sample is drawn from a study of T cells in Graves' hyperthyroidism and ophthalmopathy. Study-level information: Once the initial diagnosis was made, peripheral blood was obtained before any treatment.

PBMCs came from 9 to 10 ml fresh peripheral blood. TCR beta CDR3 regions were amplified from RNA. The TCR CDR3 was amplified in a first-round RT-PCR using the HTBI primer set. TCRdb re-called the multiplex PCR reads with MiXCR, one entry per CDR3 protein. The table has a few hundred thousand distinct CDR3 sequences, approximately 15% seen once. Study-wide results and caveats: Ophthalmopathy was model-predicted a median approximately six months pre-onset.

The TCR was taken from a woman aged 40 to 49 with Graves' ophthalmopathy. Material for sequencing was blood.

The CDR3 sequence is CASSLGTSGATYEQYF. The CDR3 DNA follows: TGTGCCAGCAGCTTGGGGACTAGCGGGGCCACCTACGAGCAGTACTTC. The chain uses TRBV7-2 and TRBJ2-7, with 13 positions matching TRBD2. V dropped 3 bases and J dropped 2; count of bases not matched to a gene: 4. The CDR3 loop spans 16 amino acids. Per germline, CDR1 SGHTA and CDR2 FQGNSA. The variable domain in full, with the rest retrieved from reference TRBV7-2 and TRBJ2-7, is GAGVSQSPSNKVTEKGKDVELRCDPISGHTALYWYRQSLGQGLEFLIYFQGNSAPDKSGLPSDRFSAERTGGSVSTLTIQRTQQEDSAVYLCASSLGTSGATYEQYFGPGTRLTVT.